One sample yielded the 7 T cell receptor beta chains listed below, sequenced in a study of blood T cell repertoires in COVID-19. Clones were sequenced by immunoSEQ multiplex PCR, and TCRdb holds only the in-frame ones, with some missing. The sample holds some 160,000 clones; approximately 79% are singletons and the top ten take around 17%. The sample was PBMCs or T cells enriched from blood (not recorded which). The source is a woman aged 70 to 79 in a cohort exposed to, infected with or recovered from COVID-19 (not recorded which).

In regard to this clone: Different DNA sequences within this sample yield the same CDR3. This rearrangement joins TRBV28 to TRBJ2-3; the D gene is possibly TRBD2 (5 bases). CDR1 and CDR2 (germline): MDHEN, SYDVKM. The V gene lost 4 bases and the J gene lost 4 bases, with 9 bases spanning the gap. The CDR3 loop spans 13 amino acids. DNA of the CDR3: TGTGCCAGCAGTTCTACCGGGGCAGATACGCAGTATTTT. Protein product: CASSSTGADTQYF.

The rearrangement links TRBV21-1 to TRBJ2-2; the DNA was not used to check the table's D call, TRBD1. TRBV21-1 is given as a pseudogene. CDR3 size: 15 residues. The CDR3 region has the DNA TGTGCCAGCAGCTCCAATGACAGAAACACCGGGGAGCTGTTTTTT. As protein: CASSSNDRNTGELFF.

V is TRBV2 and J is TRBJ2-1; TRBD2 is a possible D gene (6 bases). The germline gives CDR1 SNHLY, CDR2 FYNNEI. The CDR3 is 15 amino acids. The germline V and J ends were trimmed by 2 bases and 10 bases, with 18 bases remaining between them. CDR3 in amino acids: CASSEWAGPSGEQFF. The CDR3 nucleotides read TGTGCCAGCAGTGAATGGGCGGGACCCTCAGGAGAGCAGTTCTTC.

The genes are TRBV7-6 and TRBJ2-3, with 14 bases fitting TRBD2. Germline V gives CDR1 SGHVS, CDR2 FNYEAQ. CDR3 length equals 15 residues. J lost 8 bases, V lost 5 bases, and 6 bases had no gene match. The CDR3 here is CASSQGLAGVATQYF. In DNA, the CDR3 is TGTGCCAGCAGCCAGGGACTAGCGGGAGTTGCTACGCAGTATTTT.

The V gene is TRBV19, the J gene TRBJ1-5; 7 nucleotides line up with TRBD1. Trimming took 5 bases from V and 3 from J; bases not matched to a gene: 4. The CDR3 has 14 amino acids. The V gene's germline CDR1 is LNHDA and CDR2 SQIVND (reference sequence). DNA of the CDR3: TGTGCCAGTAGTCTACAGGGGATCAATCAGCCCCAGCATTTT. This codes for CASSLQGINQPQHF.

V gene TRBV3-1 (or the pseudogene TRBV3-2) combines with J gene TRBJ1-6, with a possible D match to TRBD1 (6 bases). The CDR3 is 20 residues long. From germline, CDR1 is LGHDT and CDR2 YNNKEL (reference sequence). V was shortened by 1 base and J by 0 bases, with 19 bases between the two germline ends. The CDR3 sequence: CASSQAGAGGLSSYNSPLHF. The CDR3 DNA reads as TGTGCCAGCAGCCAAGCTGGGGCGGGGGGCCTAAGCTCCTATAATTCACCCCTCCACTTT.

The chain recombines TRBV9 with TRBJ2-3; TRBD1 might be the D (5 bases). This CDR3 region has 12 residues. Germline loops: CDR1 SGDLS, CDR2 YYNGEE. V was pared by 3 bases and J by 11 bases, with 13 bases between. This CDR3 is CASSEGLGEQYF. Here the CDR3 DNA reads TGTGCCAGCAGCGAGGGCCTAGGGGAGCAGTATTTT.